The 32 T cell receptor beta chains reported below all come from one sample, sequenced in a study of cytomegalovirus exposure and HLA in healthy donors. The study ran its PCR with 60 Vbeta and 13 Jbeta primers. Sequenced by immunoSEQ multiplex PCR; TCRdb stores in-frame clones only, minus some. The table lists approximately 100,000 clones, 74% of them singletons, with approximately 2% in the top ten. Input material: PBMCs. The receptor source for this set is a human donor in good health.

This chain joins TRBV15 and TRBJ1-5; D is ambiguous. Germline V CDR1 and CDR2: LNHNV, YYDKDF (reference sequence). The CDR3 totals 15 residues. Trimming took 4 bases from V and 4 from J, leaving 14 bases between them. The CDR3 DNA follows: TGTGCCACCAGCACCTCGGGAGCCAGGAATCAGCCCCAGCATTTT. This gives the protein CATSTSGARNQPQHF.

The V call is TRBV7-9, the J call TRBJ2-7; 7 nucleotides align to TRBD1. The CDR3 sequence is 14 residues long. Germline V gene lookup returns CDR1 SEHNR and CDR2 FQNEAQ (reference sequence). V lost 5 bases, J lost 5 bases, and 9 bases stayed unmatched. CDR3 nucleotides: TGTGCCAGCAGCACCTCCGACAGGGTCCACGAGCAGTACTTC. It codes for CASSTSDRVHEQYF.

This chain connects TRBV25-1 to TRBJ2-3, with D tentatively TRBD1 (6 bases). The V end was cut by 2 bases, the J end by 4 bases, with 19 bases between. Germline CDR1 reads MGHDK; CDR2 reads SYGVNS. The CDR3 is made up of 17 amino acids. CDR3 nucleotides: TGTGCCAGCAGTGAACCCAGACAGGCCTACCGGGCAGATACGCAGTATTTT. Encoded protein: CASSEPRQAYRADTQYF.

This clone showed up just a few times. The J gene is TRBJ1-1, the V gene TRBV19; TRBD1 is a possible D gene (6 bases). Germline V lookup: CDR1 LNHDA, CDR2 SQIVND (reference sequence). The ends were cut back, 3 bases at V and 3 bases at J, with 11 bases in the middle. The CDR3 runs to 14 residues. CDR3 DNA sequence: TGTGCCAGTAGTATTGGGGGCGAAGACACTGAAGCTTTCTTT. Translated: CASSIGGEDTEAFF.

This chain joins TRBV29-1 and TRBJ2-7, with 9 bases that match TRBD1. This CDR3 contains 12 residues. CDR1 is SQVTM, CDR2 ANQGSEA, per germline. J was trimmed by 4 bases and V by 4 bases; bases with no gene match: 2. The CDR3 spells CSVGTGEYEQYF. The DNA for the CDR3 is TGCAGCGTTGGGACAGGGGAGTACGAGCAGTACTTC.

The chain combines TRBV28 with TRBJ1-3; 8 bases fit TRBD1. The CDR3 sequence is 16 residues long. Germline V gives CDR1 MDHEN, CDR2 SYDVKM. The V gene end was trimmed by 5 bases and the J gene end by 0 bases; junction bases not matched to a gene: 6. The CDR3 DNA follows: TGTGCCAGCAGTAAGACAGGGGCCTACTCTGGAAACACCATATATTTT. It yields the protein CASSKTGAYSGNTIYF.

V and J are TRBV6-1 and TRBJ1-1; a possible D gene is TRBD1 (6 bases). The CDR3 runs to 13 residues. CDR1 and CDR2 (germline): MNHNS, SASEGT. Deletions cut 4 bases from V and 4 bases from J, with 10 bases between. The chain's CDR3 is CASSVGGLTEAFF. Written as DNA, the CDR3 is TGTGCCAGCAGTGTGGGGGGGCTCACTGAAGCTTTCTTT.

V and J are TRBV28 and TRBJ1-5; D remains ambiguous. Germline-derived CDR1 and CDR2 are MDHEN and SYDVKM. The CDR3 totals 15 residues. V was trimmed by 6 bases and J by 3 bases, leaving 15 bases between them. Here the CDR3 DNA reads TGTGCCAGCAGGCCTCGGGGAGAGTCCAATCAGCCCCAGCATTTT. Its translation is CASRPRGESNQPQHF. Combining the CDR3 with reference TRBV28 and TRBJ1-5 gives the whole variable domain DVKVTQSSRYLVKRTGEKVFLECVQDMDHENMFWYRQDPGLGLRLIYFSYDVKMKEKGDIPEGYSVSREKKERFSLILESASTNQTSMYLCASRPRGESNQPQHFGDGTRLSIL.

This chain joins TRBV4-1 and TRBJ1-3; unclear D gene. V was trimmed by 0 bases and J by 5 bases, leaving 5 bases between them. Looked up from germline, CDR1 is MGHRA and CDR2 is YSYEKL. This CDR3 comprises 13 residues. CDR3: CASSQERRNTIYF. In nucleotides, the CDR3 is TGCGCCAGCAGCCAAGAGAGGAGAAACACCATATATTTT.

The rearrangement uses TRBV10-1 and TRBJ1-5, with TRBD1 matching over 8 bases. Germline V gene lookup returns CDR1 WNHNN and CDR2 SYGVQD (reference sequence). The ends lost 5 bases at V and 6 bases at J; junction bases unmatched: 6. CDR3 length: 14 residues. The CDR3 reads CASSKDREGQPQHF. DNA for the CDR3: TGCGCCAGCAGTAAGGACAGGGAGGGTCAGCCCCAGCATTTT.

The chain is built from TRBV5-6 and TRBJ2-5, with TRBD2 matching over 8 bases. After removal of 5 bases from V and 6 bases from J, the junction contained 9 bases not matched to a gene. Germline V lookup: CDR1 SGHDT, CDR2 YYEEEE. This CDR3 region has 14 residues. The CDR3 region is CASSVPGGPKTQYF. In nucleotides, the CDR3 is TGTGCCAGCAGTGTTCCGGGAGGGCCGAAGACCCAGTACTTC. The full variable domain, its missing parts supplied by reference TRBV5-6 and TRBJ2-5, is DAGVTQSPTHLIKTRGQQVTLRCSPKSGHDTVSWYQQALGQGPQFIFQYYEEEERQRGNFPDRFSGHQFPNYSSELNVNALLLGDSALYLCASSVPGGPKTQYFGPGTRLLVL.

This clone was seen a few times. The chain has TRBV20-1 and TRBJ1-1; D ambiguous. CDR1 is DFQATT and CDR2 is SNEGSKA in the germline V gene (reference sequence). The CDR3 runs 11 residues. The ends were cut back, 0 bases at V and 4 bases at J, with 3 bases in the middle. Here the CDR3 DNA reads TGCAGTGCTAGAGAGGCCACTGAAGCTTTCTTT. It translates to CSAREATEAFF.

This sequence joins TRBV5-4 and TRBJ2-5; 7 nucleotides line up with TRBD2. J was trimmed by 3 bases and V by 4 bases; bases with no gene match: 18. Germline V gives CDR1 SGHNT, CDR2 YYREEE (reference sequence). CDR3 size: 18 residues. CDR3 in amino acids: CASSPPGLAGAFEETQYF. The CDR3, as DNA: TGTGCCAGCAGCCCCCCGGGGTTAGCGGGTGCCTTCGAAGAGACCCAGTACTTC.

V is TRBV30 and J is TRBJ2-1; 11 bases are a match to TRBD2. The germline CDR1 and CDR2 sequences are GTSNPN and SVGIG (reference sequence). V trimming: 4 bases; J trimming: 4 bases; junction bases outside the gene matches: 9. The CDR3 runs 16 residues. The CDR3 DNA reads as TGTGCCTGGAAAACAGAACTAGCGGGAGCGTACAATGAGCAGTTCTTC. This codes for CAWKTELAGAYNEQFF.

The chain has TRBV30 and TRBJ2-3; TRBD1 matches at 11 bases. Trimming removed 5 bases from V and 2 bases from J; junction bases left unmatched: 6. This CDR3 has 15 residues. Germline values: CDR1 GTSNPN, CDR2 SVGIG (reference sequence). The chain's CDR3 is CAWGQGASPTDTQYF. The CDR3 nucleotides are TGTGCCTGGGGACAGGGGGCTAGCCCCACAGATACGCAGTATTTT.

This sequence joins TRBV5-5 and TRBJ2-7; the D gene is possibly TRBD1 (6 bases). Trimming stripped 2 bases from V and 1 base from J, with 13 bases between. The CDR3 is 15 residues long. Germline assignment: CDR1 SGHKS and CDR2 YYEKEE (reference sequence). CDR3 DNA: TGTGCCAGCAGCTTCTCCGCGACAGGTTCCTACGAGCAGTACTTC. Translating it yields CASSFSATGSYEQYF.

V is TRBV14 and J is TRBJ2-7; the match to TRBD1 covers 9 bases. With V trimmed by 1 base and J by 3 bases, 7 bases remained unmatched. Looked up from germline, CDR1 is SGHDN and CDR2 is FVKESK. The CDR3 length is 16 residues. The CDR3 DNA follows: TGTGCCAGCAGCCAAGCGCCGGGACAGGGCCACTACGAGCAGTACTTC. Translating it yields CASSQAPGQGHYEQYF.

In this sample, this clone turned up once. J is TRBJ2-5 and V is TRBV11-1; 9 positions agree with TRBD2. The CDR3 covers 17 residues. V lost 2 bases, J lost 5 bases, and 12 bases stayed unmatched. The V gene's germline CDR1 is SGHAT and CDR2 FQDESV (reference sequence). The CDR3 sequence is CASSLYSGGTLGETQYF. The CDR3, as DNA: TGTGCCAGCAGCTTATATAGCGGGGGAACCCTCGGGGAGACCCAGTACTTC.

This clone showed up just a few times. This sequence joins TRBV20-1 and TRBJ2-1; no definite D call. This CDR3 is built from 10 residues. The ends were cut back, 3 bases at V and 10 bases at J, with 7 bases in the middle. The germline gives CDR1 DFQATT, CDR2 SNEGSKA (reference sequence). The CDR3, as DNA: TGCAGTGCTAGCAGCGTGGAGCAGTTCTTC. Its translation: CSASSVEQFF.

The CDR3 DNA follows: TGTGCCTGGAGTGTACGGGGGGATGAGCAGTTCTTC. Translating it yields CAWSVRGDEQFF. The chain uses TRBV30 and TRBJ2-1, with 7 bases fitting TRBD2. Germline V CDR1 and CDR2: GTSNPN, SVGIG (reference sequence). The CDR3 consists of 12 residues. After removal of 0 bases from V and 8 bases from J, the junction contained 1 base not matched to a gene.

The rearrangement links TRBV6-6 to TRBJ2-1; 14 bases line up with TRBD2. V trimming: 4 bases; J trimming: 13 bases; junction bases outside the gene matches: 12. The germline gives CDR1 MNHNY, CDR2 SVGAGI (reference sequence). This CDR3 is built from 16 residues. DNA of the CDR3: TGTGCCAGCAGTTTTGAGACTAGCGGGAGGGCCCGGGTACAGTTCTTC. Translation: CASSFETSGRARVQFF.

The chain joins TRBV18 to TRBJ1-2; D is uncertain. Germline lookup yields CDR1 KGHSH and CDR2 LQKENI. V was clipped by 6 bases and J by 7 bases, with 15 bases between them. The length of the CDR3 is 13 residues. CDR3 sequence: CASSQDSGGGYTF. For the CDR3, the DNA is TGTGCCAGCTCCCAGGACTCCGGCGGTGGCTACACCTTC.

The genes are TRBV5-4 and TRBJ2-2, with 10 bases that match TRBD2. From germline, CDR1 is SGHNT and CDR2 YYREEE (reference sequence). The V gene end was trimmed by 1 base and the J gene end by 4 bases; junction bases not matched to a gene: 4. The CDR3 extends over 16 amino acids. CDR3 sequence reads: CASSLNSGGGTGELFF. The CDR3 nucleotides read TGTGCCAGCAGCTTGAACAGCGGGGGGGGCACCGGGGAGCTGTTTTTT. Based on the CDR3 plus reference TRBV5-4 and TRBJ2-2, the full variable domain is ETGVTQSPTHLIKTRGQQVTLRCSSQSGHNTVSWYQQALGQGPQFIFQYYREEENGRGNFPPRFSGLQFPNYSSELNVNALELDDSALYLCASSLNSGGGTGELFFGEGSRLTVL.

Turning to this clone: Other DNA sequences in the same sample also yield this CDR3. This chain joins TRBV6-4 and TRBJ2-2; TRBD2 agrees at 13 bases. CDR1 is MRHNA and CDR2 is SNTAGT in the germline V gene. With V trimmed by 3 bases and J by 5 bases, 3 bases remained unmatched. The CDR3 runs 16 residues. The chain's CDR3 is CASSETSGRPTGELFF. In DNA form, the CDR3 reads TGTGCCAGCAGTGAGACTAGCGGGAGGCCTACCGGGGAGCTGTTTTTT.

The V call is TRBV5-4, the J call TRBJ2-1, with 10 bases fitting TRBD2. The germline V gene has CDR1 SGHNT and CDR2 YYREEE (reference sequence). This CDR3 has 15 amino acids. The V gene end was trimmed by 5 bases and the J gene end by 5 bases; junction bases not matched to a gene: 7. CDR3 in DNA: TGTGCCAGCAGGATGATTAGCGGGGGGAACAATGAGCAGTTCTTC. Protein product: CASRMISGGNNEQFF.

This chain links TRBV5-1 with TRBJ1-1, with 8 bases lining up with TRBD1. CDR1 SGHRS and CDR2 YFSETQ come from the germline V gene. J lost 1 base, V lost 2 bases, and 4 bases had no gene match. This CDR3 comprises 15 residues. CDR3 protein: CASSFSGTGNTEAFF. CDR3 nucleotide sequence: TGCGCCAGCAGCTTCTCCGGGACAGGGAACACTGAAGCTTTCTTT.

The V gene is TRBV19, the J gene TRBJ1-2; weak D call: TRBD1 (6 bases). The CDR3 contains 14 residues. Trimming stripped 5 bases from V and 3 bases from J, with 13 bases between. Germline CDR1 LNHDA, CDR2 SQIVND (reference sequence). The CDR3 DNA sequence: TGTGCCAGTAGTGGTCAGGGGTCGGACTATGGCTACACCTTC. Amino acids: CASSGQGSDYGYTF.

The rearrangement joins TRBV19 to TRBJ1-5, with D hard to call. This CDR3 comprises 16 residues. Germline V lookup: CDR1 LNHDA, CDR2 SQIVND (reference sequence). The V end lost 0 bases, the J end lost 0 bases, and 9 bases lay between the germline ends. This CDR3 reads CASSIDLPSSNQPQHF. As DNA, the CDR3 is TGTGCCAGTAGTATAGATCTTCCGAGTAGCAATCAGCCCCAGCATTTT.

V is TRBV29-1 and J is TRBJ2-6; a weak D match, TRBD2 (5 bases). The CDR3 is 14 amino acids. V was pared by 6 bases and J by 3 bases, with 12 bases between. In germline, CDR1 is SQVTM, CDR2 ANQGSEA. The CDR3 nucleotides are TGCAGCGTCGGGGTAAACTTTGGGGCCAACGTCCTGACTTTC. The encoded protein is CSVGVNFGANVLTF.

This clone is a singleton in its sample. V gene TRBV9 combines with J gene TRBJ1-1; D is unresolved. This CDR3 spans 13 amino acids. V lost 3 bases to trimming and J lost 1 base, with 7 bases between them. Germline loops: CDR1 SGDLS, CDR2 YYNGEE. CDR3 DNA sequence: TGTGCCAGCAGCGATCGGTGGAACACTGAAGCTTTCTTT. It specifies CASSDRWNTEAFF.

This clone was seen once. The chain uses TRBV19 and TRBJ2-7; 8 bases are a match to TRBD2. Germline trimming cut 6 bases from V and 3 bases from J; bases unmatched to any gene: 4. This CDR3 region has 13 residues. CDR1 is LNHDA and CDR2 is SQIVND in the germline V gene (reference sequence). The CDR3 here is CASSRGGGYEQYF. CDR3 coding DNA: TGTGCCAGTAGCCGGGGGGGTGGCTACGAGCAGTACTTC.

The CDR3 region is CATSSAGNEQFF. In nucleotides, the CDR3 is TGTGCCACCAGCAGTGCCGGGAATGAGCAGTTCTTC. V and J are TRBV15 and TRBJ2-1; D remains ambiguous. The CDR3 length is 12 residues. The germline V and J ends were trimmed by 3 bases and 7 bases, with 7 bases remaining between them. Germline V gene sequence: CDR1 LNHNV, CDR2 YYDKDF (reference sequence).